This TCR beta chain was recovered during a study of T cell clones after liver transplantation. Study-level information: TCRbeta sequencing after a pre-transplant mixed lymphocyte reaction identified graft-donor-reactive clones, later tracked in post-transplant blood. Tolerance: complete withdrawal held at least one year, liver enzymes staying within twice normal.

Profiling relied on immunoSEQ multiplex PCR, and the TCRdb table lists in-frame clones only, not all of them. The top ten hold 0.99% of the sample, which has 85,000 to 130,000 clones, approximately 78% seen once. As for this clone: What it binds is unknown.

General study points: Migration into the graft, not deletion, may explain lost graft donor-reactive T cells. In 5 of 8 subjects, circulating graft-donor-reactive CD4 TCRbeta sequences fell significantly after transplant.

Sequenced here: CD4+ T cells from blood, sampled before liver transplant. This TCR came from a human donor who received a liver transplant.

CDR3 in amino acids: CAWSLSGTYNEQFF. The CDR3 nucleotides are TGTGCCTGGAGCCTTAGCGGGACCTACAATGAGCAGTTCTTC. The gene calls are TRBV30 and TRBJ2-1, with 8 positions matching TRBD2. Germline CDR1 is GTSNPN and CDR2 is SVGIG (reference sequence). V dropped 3 bases and J dropped 2; count of bases not matched to a gene: 3. The CDR3 is 14 amino acids.